The source of this T cell receptor (beta chain) is a study of shared clonotypes between healthy human individuals. Regarding the study as a whole: The authors sampled blood alone, and tissue repertoires likely differ.

Assay: immunoSEQ multiplex PCR; the TCRdb copy retains only in-frame clones and omits some. The table has 900,000 to 1,200,000 clones, about four fifths seen once. CDR3 length equals 13 residues. Germline CDR1 reads GTSNPN; CDR2 reads SVGIG (reference sequence). Details on this clone: Antigen: not known. A much larger clone lies one base from this, so it may be a read error. At the DNA level, this CDR3 is encoded by other sequences in the same sample as well.

The receptor was isolated from a man younger than 35 in good health. Some clones in this sample may be carry-over from other donors' samples. The V and J genes are TRBV30 and TRBJ1-1; TRBD1 is a possible D gene (6 bases). Specimen: memory CD4+ T cells from PBMCs. Indicated subset: CD45RA-negative fraction. This chain's CDR3 is CAWTRQKDSEAFF. The CDR3 DNA reads as TGTGCCTGGACCAGGCAGAAGGACAGTGAAGCCTTCTTT.